These T cell receptor beta chains were read from a single sample in a study of blood T cell repertoires in COVID-19. Data came from immunoSEQ multiplex PCR; TCRdb stores just in-frame clones and leaves some out. This sample carries 250,000 or so clones, roughly 88% of them seen once, and the ten largest clones take about 3%. Specimen: peripheral blood. The receptors stem from a woman aged 25 to 39 with active or convalescent COVID-19. CDR3s include the opening cysteine and the closing phenylalanine or tryptophan. The D gene is left open where the match is weak. The size entry is marked missing in some rows and otherwise reads once, few, many or a size class.

CDR3 DNA,CDR3 protein,clone size,J gene,V gene,D gene
TGTGCCAGCAGATCTAACGGAGCTTCTAACTATGGCTACACCTTC,CASRSNGASNYGYTF,NA,TRBJ1-2,TRBV27,NA
TGTGCCAGCAGTCCTAGTACCGGGACATCCCTTTACGAGCAGTACTTC,CASSPSTGTSLYEQYF,NA,TRBJ2-7,TRBV6-6,NA
TGTGCCATCAGTGATGGGGCCTCGTCACTCTATGGCTACACCTTC,CAISDGASSLYGYTF,NA,TRBJ1-2,TRBV10-3,NA
TGTGCCAGCAGCCCTAGACAGGGCAATCAGCCCCAGCATTTT,CASSPRQGNQPQHF,NA,TRBJ1-5,TRBV7-8,NA
TGTGCCAGCAGCACGCACGGGGGATCCGGCGGGGAGCTGTTTTTT,CASSTHGGSGGELFF,NA,TRBJ2-2,TRBV7-2,NA
TGTGCCAGCAGCTCGACAGGGGGCGTGTACGAGCAGTACTTC,CASSSTGGVYEQYF,few,TRBJ2-7,TRBV7-9,TRBD1
TGCGCCAGCAGCCAAGAAGGGGGCGACTCGGGAAGCGAGCAGTACTTC,CASSQEGGDSGSEQYF,NA,TRBJ2-7,TRBV4-1,TRBD1
TGTGCCAGCTCACCCACCGGGGAGACCCAGTACTTC,CASSPTGETQYF,NA,TRBJ2-5,TRBV18,NA
TGTGCCAGCAGCCCCGAGGGCTCCTCCGGGCTCTTC,CASSPEGSSGLF,NA,TRBJ2-1,TRBV11-2,NA
TGTGCCAGCAGCTTCCTCACTACTTCCAGCTCCTACAATGAGCAGTTCTTC,CASSFLTTSSSYNEQFF,NA,TRBJ2-1,TRBV7-8,NA
TGTGCCAGCAGCCAAGTGTTGGCAGGGGTGGGAGAAAAACTGTTTTTT,CASSQVLAGVGEKLFF,NA,TRBJ1-4,TRBV4-2,NA
TGTGCCAGCAGTTACTCGATCAAAAGGGAGGCCCAGTACTTC,CASSYSIKREAQYF,NA,TRBJ2-5,TRBV6-2/TRBV6-3,NA
TGCGCCAGCAGCACCGGACAGGGGGCGTACAATGAGCAGTTCTTC,CASSTGQGAYNEQFF,once,TRBJ2-1,TRBV5-1,TRBD1
TGTGCCAGCCAAACAGGGAAAACCGGGGAGCTGTTTTTT,CASQTGKTGELFF,NA,TRBJ2-2,TRBV6-6,NA
TGTGCCAGCAGCCAAGTTCTCGGGGGGTCGCGGTTCTTC,CASSQVLGGSRFF,NA,TRBJ2-1,TRBV3-1/TRBV3-2,TRBD2
TGCGCCAGCAGCCAACGGACAGGACAGGGATCTTCACCCCTCCACTTT,CASSQRTGQGSSPLHF,NA,TRBJ1-6,TRBV4-3,TRBD1
TGTGCCAGCAGTTACCGGTTCGCAGGCCTAAGGACTGAAGCTTTCTTT,CASSYRFAGLRTEAFF,NA,TRBJ1-1,TRBV6-2/TRBV6-3,NA